This is a list of T cell receptor beta chains from one sample in a study of T cells expressing NK-cell markers. For each CDR3 protein, TCRdb gives one entry from its re-call of the 5' RACE reads, without DNA. Its table records fewer than 400,000 distinct CDR3 sequences. Sequenced: blood T cells: a sorted CD56 or NKG2C T cell subset, CD4+ or CD8+ T cells, or bulk PBMC T cells (not recorded which). Source of these receptors: a woman aged 50 to 60 in good health. Both conserved end residues are part of each CDR3.

TRBJ1-3,17,TRBV12-3/TRBV12-4,CATTQSGTGLSGNTIYF
TRBJ2-5,12,TRBV6-5,CASSQDTKTQYF
TRBJ2-1,14,TRBV7-6,CASSPGRGMNEQFF
TRBJ1-5,14,TRBV18,CASTEGQSNQPQHF
TRBJ1-4,13,TRBV4-1,CASSQTDRRKLFF
TRBJ2-1,14,TRBV23-1,CASSQSTGANEQFF
TRBJ2-2,12,TRBV12-3/TRBV12-4,CASSTGSGELFF
TRBJ2-2,15,TRBV12-3/TRBV12-4,CASSLDRFPPGELFF
TRBJ1-4,16,TRBV7-8,CASSFQPGRMNEKLFF
TRBJ2-1,13,TRBV27,CASSLGGGIEQFF
TRBJ1-2,13,TRBV5-1,CASGTPGRFGYTF
TRBJ1-5,16,TRBV12-3/TRBV12-4,CASSFRQVESNQPQHF
TRBJ2-1,15,TRBV11-2,CASSLAPGTNNEQFF
TRBJ1-1,14,TRBV10-3,CAISGNRGTTEAFF
TRBJ2-7,15,TRBV29-1,CSVEDRQVSGYEQYF
TRBJ2-3,13,TRBV2,CASWGAGARTQYF
TRBJ2-5,15,TRBV6-5,CASSSPSGRAETQYF
TRBJ2-3,15,TRBV3-1,CASSREVGGTDTQYF
TRBJ2-7,13,TRBV12-3/TRBV12-4,CASGKGRSYEQYF
TRBJ2-5,14,TRBV24-1,CATSDLGGEETQYF
TRBJ2-2,19,TRBV24-1,CATSAPPGTSGWNTGELFF
TRBJ2-7,15,TRBV6-2/TRBV6-3,CASSFVRGQHDEQYF
TRBJ2-2,17,TRBV20-1,CSALKGDGLSNTGELFF
TRBJ2-3,13,TRBV10-3,CAARSGRGDTQYF
TRBJ2-1,18,TRBV20-1,CSARDWGGRAGSYNEQFF
TRBJ2-4,11,TRBV29-1,CSVEKGSIQYF
TRBJ2-2,18,TRBV5-4,CASSLPTGASGTAGELFF
TRBJ2-6,16,TRBV19,CASMMTGRVSVNVLTF
TRBJ2-5,17,TRBV30,CAWSVWTSGRAGETQYF
TRBJ1-4,11,TRBV6-5,CASGVNEKLFF
TRBJ1-1,12,TRBV19,CASSRKTVEAFF
TRBJ1-2,11,TRBV24-1,CATSDAWGYTF
TRBJ1-2,11,TRBV15,CATSLRGGYTF
TRBJ2-5,14,TRBV29-1,CSVLFSRNQETQYF
TRBJ2-7,15,TRBV30,CAWSVLAGVLREQYF
TRBJ2-3,17,TRBV6-1,CASSEGGPLDRADTQYF
TRBJ1-2,16,TRBV18,CASSQTTGQINYGYTF
TRBJ2-2,14,TRBV10-3,CAIGRLAGTGELFF
TRBJ2-1,14,TRBV7-9,CASSASTSGNEQFF